This T cell receptor beta chain was sequenced for a study of beta chain features in type 1 diabetes. This clone was seen a few times. What was sequenced were expressed TCRB transcripts, since all of the isolated RNA had been reverse transcribed. Sequencing was performed with immunoSEQ multiplex PCR; in TCRdb, only in-frame clones are kept and a portion is missing. The sample includes around 430,000 clones, around 30% of them seen just once. This CDR3 contains 14 residues. V lost 2 bases, J lost 5 bases, and 13 bases lay in between. Germline V gene sequence: CDR1 GTSNPN, CDR2 SVGIG (reference sequence).

The sample comprised naive CD4+ T cells from blood. The chain uses TRBV30 and TRBJ2-1; D call uncertain. The clonotype comes from a man aged 18 to 29 in good health. The DNA for the CDR3 is TGTGCCTGGAGTCGAGCGTCGAGAAACAATGAGCAGTTCTTC. It encodes CAWSRASRNNEQFF.